This T cell receptor beta chain was found in a study of blood T cell repertoires in COVID-19. Background on the study: Nucleic acid was either cDNA or gDNA, and it came from T cells, B-cell-depleted T cells, or PBMCs.

Unmatched junction bases numbered 11, after V lost 4 bases and J lost 1 base. Germline assignment: CDR1 MNHEY and CDR2 SVGEGT. The CDR3 consists of 18 residues. Clones were read by immunoSEQ multiplex PCR, and TCRdb kept only the in-frame ones, dropping some. Of about 260,000 clones in the sample, approximately 86% were seen once. Sequencing used peripheral blood. This sequence originates from a man aged 35-49 years who had recovered from COVID-19. This chain links TRBV6-2 or TRBV6-3 with TRBJ2-2; 8 bases agree with TRBD2. CDR3 nucleotide sequence: TGTGCCAGCAGTTTTCCCAGTAGCGGGGCGGTGAACACCGGGGAGCTGTTTTTT. This sequence encodes CASSFPSSGAVNTGELFF.